This TCR beta chain stems from a study of blood T cells in healthy people across ages. With a J-beta primer mix and a sample-barcoded 5' primer, a second PCR ran about 6 to 11 cycles. Using its own MiXCR run on the 5' RACE reads, TCRdb lists one record per CDR3 protein. The sample includes roughly 1,800,000 distinct CDR3 sequences, roughly 52% seen only once; the top ten take less than 2.5%. This clonotype appeared a few times. The sample taken for sequencing was blood. The origin of this receptor is a woman between 40 and 55 years old in good health.

CDR3 residues: CASSPNTGLSETQYF. CDR3 in DNA: TGTGCCAGCAGCCCGAACACAGGGTTATCAGAGACCCAGTACTTC. The chain is built from TRBV27 and TRBJ2-5; D may be TRBD1 (6 bases). The V gene's germline CDR1 is MNHEY and CDR2 SMNVEV (reference sequence). Deletions cut 6 bases from V and 4 bases from J, with 18 bases between. This CDR3 comprises 15 residues.